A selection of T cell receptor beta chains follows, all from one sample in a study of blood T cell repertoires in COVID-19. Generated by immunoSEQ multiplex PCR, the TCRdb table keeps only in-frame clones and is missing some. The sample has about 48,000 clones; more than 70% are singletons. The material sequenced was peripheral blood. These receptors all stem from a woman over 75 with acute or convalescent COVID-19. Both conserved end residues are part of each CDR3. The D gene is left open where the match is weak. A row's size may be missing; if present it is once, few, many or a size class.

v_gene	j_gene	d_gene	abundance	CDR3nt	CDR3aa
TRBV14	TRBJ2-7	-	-	TGTGCCAGCAGCCAAGAGTTATCCTACGAGCAGTACTTC	CASSQELSYEQYF
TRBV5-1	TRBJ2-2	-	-	TGCGCCAGCGGGGGCCCCCCCGCCGGGGAGCTGTTTTTT	CASGGPPAGELFF
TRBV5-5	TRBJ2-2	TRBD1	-	TGTGCCAGCAGGCATATACCGGGACAGGGGGCCGGGGAGCTGTTTTTT	CASRHIPGQGAGELFF
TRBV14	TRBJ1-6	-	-	TGTGCCAGCAGCCACCCTGGCGGGGGGTCCTATAATTCACCCCTCCACTTT	CASSHPGGGSYNSPLHF
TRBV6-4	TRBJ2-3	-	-	TGTGCCAGCAGCCGGGACAACACAGATACGCAGTATTTT	CASSRDNTDTQYF
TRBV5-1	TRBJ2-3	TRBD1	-	TGCGCCAGCAGCTTGCGGGGACAGGGCGTGAGTACGCAGTATTTT	CASSLRGQGVSTQYF
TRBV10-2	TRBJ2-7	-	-	TGCGCCAGCTCAGACAGCAACTACGAGCAGTACTTC	CASSDSNYEQYF
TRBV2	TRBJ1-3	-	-	TGTGCCAGCAGGCCAGGCAACTCTGGAAACACCATATATTTT	CASRPGNSGNTIYF
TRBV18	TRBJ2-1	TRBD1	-	TGTGCCAGCTCCCCCGCGTCCGGACAGGTGGTAAATGAGCAGTTCTTC	CASSPASGQVVNEQFF
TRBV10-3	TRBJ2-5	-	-	TGTGCCACCCTCGGGGAGCGCCAAGAGACCCAGTACTTC	CATLGERQETQYF
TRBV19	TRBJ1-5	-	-	TGTGCCAGTAGTGCGACCGGGGGGGGCAGGGTGCCCCAGCATTTT	CASSATGGGRVPQHF
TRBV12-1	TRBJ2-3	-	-	TGTGCCAGCAGCTTTGTAGACAGGTCTAGCACAGATACGCAGTATTTT	CASSFVDRSSTDTQYF
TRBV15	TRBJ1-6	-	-	TGTGCCACCAGCAGAGGGACTAGCGCTAGGTCACCCCTCCACTTT	CATSRGTSARSPLHF
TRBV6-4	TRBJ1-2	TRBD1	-	TGTGCCAGCAGTGGGCAGGGGGATACCTATGGCTACACCTTC	CASSGQGDTYGYTF
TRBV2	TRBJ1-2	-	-	TGTGCCAGCAGCCCAGGCTCTGGGTATGGCTACACCTTC	CASSPGSGYGYTF
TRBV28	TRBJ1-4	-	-	TGTGCCAGCACCCTCGGGGGGGCAAGTGAAAAACTGTTTTTT	CASTLGGASEKLFF
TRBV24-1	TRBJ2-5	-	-	TGTGCCACCAGTCTAACGACAGGCGAACGGGAGACCCAGTACTTC	CATSLTTGERETQYF
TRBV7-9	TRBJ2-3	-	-	TGTGCCAGCAGTTCTACAGATACGCAGTATTTT	CASSSTDTQYF
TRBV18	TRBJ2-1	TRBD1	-	TGTGCCAGCTCACGCGACAGGGTGGGCAATGAGCAGTTCTTC	CASSRDRVGNEQFF
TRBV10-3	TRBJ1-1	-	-	TGTGCCATCAGTGAGGCGGGACTGAACACTGAAGCTTTCTTT	CAISEAGLNTEAFF
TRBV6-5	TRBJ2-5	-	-	TGTGCCAGCAGTTACAGGGAGCCCACAGAGACCCAGTACTTC	CASSYREPTETQYF
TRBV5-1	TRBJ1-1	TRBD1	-	TGCGCCAGCAGCCAGACAGGGATGAACACTGAAGCTTTCTTT	CASSQTGMNTEAFF
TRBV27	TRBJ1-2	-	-	TGTGCCAGCAGTTTCAGGGGACCCAACTATGGCTACACCTTC	CASSFRGPNYGYTF
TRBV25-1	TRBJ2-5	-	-	TGTGCCAGCAGTGAGAGGGGGGAGACCCAGTACTTC	CASSERGETQYF
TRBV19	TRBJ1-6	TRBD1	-	TGTGCCAGTAGTCCCTCCGGGACAGGGGGTTCACCCCTCCACTTT	CASSPSGTGGSPLHF
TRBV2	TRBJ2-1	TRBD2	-	TGTGCCAGCAGCCTCCTGACGGGGGGGGGTGAGCAGTTCTTC	CASSLLTGGGEQFF
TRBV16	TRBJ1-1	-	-	TGTGCCAGCAGCCAATCTACAGGGGAAGCTTTCTTT	CASSQSTGEAFF
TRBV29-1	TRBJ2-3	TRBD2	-	TGCAGCGTTGCTCTAGCGGGGGGCAGAGATACGCAGTATTTT	CSVALAGGRDTQYF
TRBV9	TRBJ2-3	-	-	TGTGCCAGCAGCGTAGTCGGGGATTCAGATACGCAGTATTTT	CASSVVGDSDTQYF
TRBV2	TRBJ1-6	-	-	TGTGCCAGCAGGCTTGACAGTTATAATTCACCCCTCCACTTT	CASRLDSYNSPLHF
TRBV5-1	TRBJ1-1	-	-	TGCGCCAGCAGCCAGGGACTTGGGTACACTGAAGCTTTCTTT	CASSQGLGYTEAFF
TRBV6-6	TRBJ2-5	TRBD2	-	TGTGCCAGCACCTTACGCGAGCGGGGGGGCCGAGAGACCCAGTACTTC	CASTLRERGGRETQYF
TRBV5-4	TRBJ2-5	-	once	TGTGCCAGCAGCTCCCGGACAGCCAACCAAGAGACCCAGTACTTC	CASSSRTANQETQYF
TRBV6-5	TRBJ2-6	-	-	TGTGCCAGCAGTTTGCGGACTCCATCTGGGGCCAACGTCCTGACTTTC	CASSLRTPSGANVLTF
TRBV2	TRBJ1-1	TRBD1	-	TGTGCCAGCAGCAAAGGGGGACAGGGGTCTTCAGGCGCTTTCTTT	CASSKGGQGSSGAFF
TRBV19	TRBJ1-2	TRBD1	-	TGTGCCAGTAGTCGGGACAGGGGGCGCGACTATGGCTACACCTTC	CASSRDRGRDYGYTF
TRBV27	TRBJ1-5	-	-	TGTGCCAGCAGTCTCCGGGGTACCGATAGCAATCAGCCCCAGCATTTT	CASSLRGTDSNQPQHF
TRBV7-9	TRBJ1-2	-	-	TGTGCCAGCAGCCCCGGGAGGGGCTATGGCTACACCTTC	CASSPGRGYGYTF
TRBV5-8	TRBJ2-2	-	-	TGTGCCAGCAGCTCGGGACTGTACACCGGGGAGCTGTTTTTT	CASSSGLYTGELFF
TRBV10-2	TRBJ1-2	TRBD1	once	TGCGCCAGCTGGGACAGGGACGGGGGCTACACCTTC	CASWDRDGGYTF
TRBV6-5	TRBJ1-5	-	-	TGTGCCAGCACCGAGGGAGGCGGGATCCAGCCCCAGCATTTT	CASTEGGGIQPQHF
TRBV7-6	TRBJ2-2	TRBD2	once	TGTGCCAGCAGCCTAGGGACTAGTAACACCGGGGAGCTGTTTTTT	CASSLGTSNTGELFF
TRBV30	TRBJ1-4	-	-	TGTGCCTGGAGTGGAGCGGGGCGGGCCGTCGAAAAACTGTTTTTT	CAWSGAGRAVEKLFF
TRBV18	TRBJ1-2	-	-	TGTGCCAGCTCACCAAGGACAGCTGACTATGGCTACACCTTC	CASSPRTADYGYTF
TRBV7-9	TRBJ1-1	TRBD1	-	TGTGCCAGCAGCAAAGGGACAGGCCAACAAGGGGCTTTCTTT	CASSKGTGQQGAFF
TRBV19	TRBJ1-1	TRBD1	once	TGTGCCAGTAGTATGGGACAGGGGGCTGCTGAAGCTTTCTTT	CASSMGQGAAEAFF
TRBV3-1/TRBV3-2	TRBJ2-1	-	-	TGTGCCAGCAGCCAAGCTCGCGGAGGTGAGCAGTTCTTC	CASSQARGGEQFF
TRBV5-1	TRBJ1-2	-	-	TGCGCCAGCGGACTGTCGGGCCAGGGGAGTGGCTACACCTTC	CASGLSGQGSGYTF
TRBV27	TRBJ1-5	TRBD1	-	TGTGCCAGCAGCCCCCGAGGGGGCAGGGGTGTTCAGCCCCAGCATTTT	CASSPRGGRGVQPQHF
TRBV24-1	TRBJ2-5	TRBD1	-	TGTGCCACCAGTGACCGGGGACAGGGGTTGGTGACCCAGTACTTC	CATSDRGQGLVTQYF
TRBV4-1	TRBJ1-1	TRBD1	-	TGCGCCAGCAGCCTTGGACAGGGGGTGAACACTGAAGCTTTCTTT	CASSLGQGVNTEAFF
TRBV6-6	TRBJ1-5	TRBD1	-	TGTGCCAGCAGACCCGGGACAGGTGCAAATCAGCCCCAGCATTTT	CASRPGTGANQPQHF
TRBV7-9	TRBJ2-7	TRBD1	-	TGTGCCAGCAGCTTCCGGGACAGTTACGAGCAGTACTTC	CASSFRDSYEQYF